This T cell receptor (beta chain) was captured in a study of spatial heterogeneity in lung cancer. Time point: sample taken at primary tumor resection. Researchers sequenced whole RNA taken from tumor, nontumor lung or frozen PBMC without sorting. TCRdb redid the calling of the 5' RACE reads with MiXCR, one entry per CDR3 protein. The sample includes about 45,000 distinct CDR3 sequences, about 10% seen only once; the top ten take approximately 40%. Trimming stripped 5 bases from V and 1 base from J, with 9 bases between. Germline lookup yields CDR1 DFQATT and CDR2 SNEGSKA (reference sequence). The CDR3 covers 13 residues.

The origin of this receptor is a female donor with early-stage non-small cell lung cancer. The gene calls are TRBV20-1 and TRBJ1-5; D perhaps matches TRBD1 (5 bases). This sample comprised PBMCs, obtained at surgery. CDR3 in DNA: TGCAGTGCTGGCTGGGGGAGCAATCAGCCCCAGCATTTT. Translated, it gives CSAGWGSNQPQHF.